This TCR beta chain was recovered during a study of technical replicates of blood from several donors. The V gene lost 1 base and the J gene lost 1 base, with 8 bases spanning the gap. Germline V gene sequence: CDR1 GTSNPN, CDR2 SVGIG (reference sequence). The CDR3 covers 14 residues. Assay used: immunoSEQ multiplex PCR; TCRdb lists only in-frame clones, some missing. The sample lists about 73,000 clones, roughly 93% occurring once. The TCR comes from a human donor in good health. The chain uses TRBV30 and TRBJ1-3; D is undetermined. The sequenced material came from T cells isolated from PBMCs. CDR3 nucleotide sequence: TGTGCCTGGAGTGGGACTCCATCTGGAAACACCATATATTTT. Its protein is CAWSGTPSGNTIYF.